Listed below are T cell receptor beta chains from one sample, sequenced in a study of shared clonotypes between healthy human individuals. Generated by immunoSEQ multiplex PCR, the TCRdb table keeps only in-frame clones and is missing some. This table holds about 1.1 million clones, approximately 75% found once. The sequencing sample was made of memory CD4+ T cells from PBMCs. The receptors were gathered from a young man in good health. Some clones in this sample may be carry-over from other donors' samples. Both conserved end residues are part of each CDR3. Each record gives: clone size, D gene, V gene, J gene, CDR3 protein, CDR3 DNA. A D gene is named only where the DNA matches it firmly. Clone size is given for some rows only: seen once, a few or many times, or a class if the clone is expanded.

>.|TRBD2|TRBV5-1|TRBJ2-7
CASSPTGGSLIYEQYF
TGCGCCAGCAGCCCCACCGGCGGGAGCTTAATCTACGAGCAGTACTTC
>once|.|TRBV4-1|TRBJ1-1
CASSQGSGWKTEAFF
TGCGCCAGCAGCCAAGGCTCAGGCTGGAAGACTGAAGCTTTCTTT
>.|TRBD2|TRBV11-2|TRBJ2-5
CASSRTSGKETQYF
TGTGCCAGCAGCCGGACTAGCGGCAAAGAGACCCAGTACTTC
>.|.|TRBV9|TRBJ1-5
CASSVEDRQPQHF
TGTGCCAGCAGCGTAGAGGACCGTCAGCCCCAGCATTTT
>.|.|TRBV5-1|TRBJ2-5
CASSPPNRETQYF
TGCGCCAGCAGCCCGCCCAACCGGGAGACCCAGTACTTC
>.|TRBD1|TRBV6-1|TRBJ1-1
CASSRDSLEAFF
TGTGCCAGCAGCCGGGACAGTCTTGAAGCTTTCTTT
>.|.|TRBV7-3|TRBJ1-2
CASSLGGSYGYTF
TGTGCCAGCAGCTTAGGTGGGAGCTATGGCTACACCTTC
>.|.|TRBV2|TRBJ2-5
CASKLTVHQETQYF
TGTGCCAGCAAACTGACAGTGCACCAAGAGACCCAGTACTTC
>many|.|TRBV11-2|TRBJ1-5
CASSPEGGHGQPQHF
TGTGCCAGCAGCCCAGAGGGGGGGCATGGTCAGCCCCAGCATTTT
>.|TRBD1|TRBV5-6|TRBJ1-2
CASSLAQGAVGYGYTF
TGTGCCAGCAGCTTGGCACAGGGGGCCGTCGGCTATGGCTACACCTTC
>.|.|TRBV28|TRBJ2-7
CASSIGQSKQYF
TGTGCCAGCTCCATAGGGCAGTCCAAGCAGTACTTC
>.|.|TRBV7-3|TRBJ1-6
CASSRDNSPLHF
TGTGCCAGCAGCCGGGACAATTCACCCCTCCACTTT
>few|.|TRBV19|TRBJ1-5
CASSIGFVKGDQPQHF
TGTGCCAGTAGTATAGGGTTCGTGAAGGGCGATCAGCCCCAGCATTTT
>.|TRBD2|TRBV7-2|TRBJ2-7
CASSDMAGGRGREQYF
TGTGCCAGCAGCGACATGGCGGGGGGCCGGGGTAGAGAGCAGTACTTC
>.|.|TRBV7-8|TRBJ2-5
CASSLASATQYF
TGTGCCAGCAGCTTAGCGTCGGCGACCCAGTACTTC
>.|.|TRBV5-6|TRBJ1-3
CASSLSGHPGNTIYF
TGTGCCAGCAGCTTGAGTGGACACCCTGGAAACACCATATATTTT
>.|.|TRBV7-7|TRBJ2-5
CASSPTGTQETQYF
TGTGCCAGCAGCCCCACCGGGACTCAAGAGACCCAGTACTTC
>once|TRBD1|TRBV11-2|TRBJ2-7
CASIRGQGNEQYF
TGTGCCAGCATCCGGGGACAGGGAAACGAGCAGTACTTC
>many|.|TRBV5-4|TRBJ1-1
CASSLAAGNTEAFF
TGTGCCAGCAGCTTGGCGGCAGGGAACACTGAAGCTTTCTTT
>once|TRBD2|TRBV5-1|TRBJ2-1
CASSPRVSGGEQFF
TGCGCCAGCAGCCCCCGGGTCAGCGGGGGTGAGCAGTTCTTC
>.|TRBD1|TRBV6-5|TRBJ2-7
CASSKPGQRSEQYF
TGTGCCAGCAGTAAACCGGGACAGAGATCCGAGCAGTACTTC
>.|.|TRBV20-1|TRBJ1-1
CSARRTVEAFF
TGCAGTGCTAGAAGGACAGTGGAAGCTTTCTTT
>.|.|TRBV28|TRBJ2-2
CASSLWGPNAGELFF
TGTGCCAGCAGTTTATGGGGGCCCAACGCCGGGGAGCTGTTTTTT
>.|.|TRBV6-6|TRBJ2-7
CASSRQYYEQYF
TGTGCCAGCAGTCGACAGTACTACGAGCAGTACTTC
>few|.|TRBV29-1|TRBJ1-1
CSVQLWVNRVEAFF
TGCAGCGTTCAACTCTGGGTGAACAGGGTCGAAGCTTTCTTT
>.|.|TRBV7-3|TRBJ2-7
CASSPDRSTREQYF
TGTGCCAGCAGCCCGGACCGGTCTACTCGGGAGCAGTACTTC
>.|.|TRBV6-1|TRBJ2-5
CASSTIKETQYF
TGTGCCAGCAGTACTATTAAAGAGACCCAGTACTTC
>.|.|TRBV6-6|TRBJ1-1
CASSYLTGTGTEAFF
TGTGCCAGCAGTTACCTAACAGGGACGGGCACTGAAGCTTTCTTT
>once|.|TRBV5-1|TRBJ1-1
CASSLVGSGAEAFF
TGCGCCAGCAGCTTGGTAGGCAGCGGTGCTGAAGCTTTCTTT
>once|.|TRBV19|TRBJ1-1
CASSPMTNTEAFF
TGTGCCAGTAGTCCAATGACGAACACTGAAGCTTTCTTT
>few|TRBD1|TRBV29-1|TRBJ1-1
CSVDRVPGTEAFF
TGCAGCGTCGACAGGGTCCCGGGCACTGAAGCTTTCTTT
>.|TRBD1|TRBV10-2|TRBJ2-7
CASSEDRRSYEQYF
TGCGCCAGCAGCGAGGACAGGCGCTCCTACGAGCAGTACTTC
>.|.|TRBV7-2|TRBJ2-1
CASSLTPGLASYNEQFF
TGTGCCAGCAGCTTAACCCCTGGGTTGGCCAGCTACAATGAGCAGTTCTTC
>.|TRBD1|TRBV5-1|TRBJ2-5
CASSQQGIMGETQYF
TGCGCCAGCAGCCAACAGGGGATAATGGGGGAGACCCAGTACTTC
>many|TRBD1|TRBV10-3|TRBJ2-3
CAISSDRVSTDTQYF
TGTGCCATCAGTTCCGACAGGGTATCTACAGATACGCAGTATTTT
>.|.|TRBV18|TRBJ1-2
CASSPRGSTNYGYTF
TGTGCCAGCTCACCCCGGGGGTCCACTAACTATGGCTACACCTTC
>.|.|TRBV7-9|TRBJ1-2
CASSPPGFNYGYTF
TGTGCCAGCAGCCCCCCAGGGTTTAACTATGGCTACACCTTC
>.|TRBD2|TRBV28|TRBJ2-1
CASSSSGRTPHNEQFF
TGTGCCAGCAGTAGCTCCGGGAGGACTCCCCACAATGAGCAGTTCTTC
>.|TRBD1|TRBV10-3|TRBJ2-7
CAISARDRATYEQYF
TGTGCCATCAGTGCCCGGGACAGGGCCACCTACGAGCAGTACTTC
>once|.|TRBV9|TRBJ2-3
CASSVVGTGDTQYF
TGTGCCAGCAGCGTAGTAGGGACGGGTGATACGCAGTATTTT
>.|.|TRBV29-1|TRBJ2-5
CSVGELQETQYF
TGCAGCGTGGGAGAACTCCAAGAGACCCAGTACTTC
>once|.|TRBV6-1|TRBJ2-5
CASSEAPQARETQYF
TGTGCCAGCAGTGAAGCCCCTCAGGCCCGGGAGACCCAGTACTTC
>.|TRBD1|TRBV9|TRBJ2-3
CASSPLGTGGVTDTQYF
TGTGCCAGCAGCCCCCTCGGAACAGGGGGTGTCACAGATACGCAGTATTTT
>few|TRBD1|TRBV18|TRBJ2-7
CASSTTGSYEQYF
TGTGCCAGCTCAACGACAGGGAGCTACGAGCAGTACTTC
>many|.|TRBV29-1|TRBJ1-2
CSVGYGFQGNGYTF
TGCAGCGTTGGTTATGGATTTCAAGGGAATGGCTACACCTTC
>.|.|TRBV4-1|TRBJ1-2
CASSQGAGYGGYGYTF
TGCGCCAGCAGCCAAGGGGCAGGGTATGGTGGCTATGGCTACACCTTC
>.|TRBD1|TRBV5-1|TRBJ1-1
CASSSGTGAMNTEAFF
TGCGCCAGCAGCTCCGGGACAGGGGCCATGAACACTGAAGCTTTCTTT
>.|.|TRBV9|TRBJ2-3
CASTRGQRTDTQYF
TGTGCCAGCACCCGGGGGCAACGGACAGATACGCAGTATTTT
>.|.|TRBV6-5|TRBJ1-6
CASSAGSSYNSPLHF
TGTGCCAGCAGTGCAGGGAGCTCCTATAATTCACCCCTCCACTTT
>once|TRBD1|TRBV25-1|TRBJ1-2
CASSAQGVYGYTF
TGTGCCAGCAGTGCCCAGGGGGTGTATGGCTACACCTTC
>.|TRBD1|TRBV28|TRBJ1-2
CASSLTGAGGYGYTF
TGTGCCAGCAGTTTGACAGGGGCAGGGGGCTATGGCTACACCTTC
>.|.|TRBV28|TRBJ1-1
CASSLQGLTEAFF
TGTGCCAGCAGTTTACAGGGATTAACTGAAGCTTTCTTT
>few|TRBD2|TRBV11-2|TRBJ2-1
CASSVTSGVQFF
TGTGCCAGCAGCGTGACTAGCGGGGTACAGTTCTTC